Listed below are T cell receptor beta chains from one sample, sequenced in a study of T cells in tuberculosis. Sequenced by immunoSEQ multiplex PCR; TCRdb stores in-frame clones only, minus some. The repertoire has over 30,000 clones, 90% to 95% of them found once; the top ten carry about an eighth. Sequenced material: PBMCs, taken at tuberculosis diagnosis. Receptors were obtained from an adult with tuberculosis. CDR3s include the opening cysteine and the closing phenylalanine or tryptophan. Fields, in order: J gene, V gene, clone size, D gene, CDR3 protein, CDR3 DNA. A D gene is named only where the DNA matches it firmly. Expanded clones get a size class; other rows say once, few or many, or leave the size out.

>TRBJ1-1|TRBV7-2|.|.
CASSLVGGKAFF
TGTGCCAGCAGCTTAGTTGGAGGAAAAGCTTTCTTT
>TRBJ1-2|TRBV7-7|.|TRBD1
CASSPRTGSNYGYTF
TGTGCCAGCAGCCCGAGGACAGGATCTAACTATGGCTACACCTTC
>TRBJ1-5|TRBV2|.|TRBD1
CASSQDRENQPQHF
TGTGCCAGCAGCCAGGACAGGGAAAATCAGCCCCAGCATTTT
>TRBJ2-7|TRBV4-2|.|TRBD2
CASSQGSGGDSYEQYF
TGTGCCAGCAGCCAAGGTAGCGGGGGGGACTCCTACGAGCAGTACTTC
>TRBJ2-7|TRBV4-1|.|.
CASSQGSSYEQYF
TGCGCCAGCAGCCAGGGCAGCTCCTACGAGCAGTACTTC
>TRBJ2-3|TRBV10-1|.|TRBD1
CASSDRGDTDTQYF
TGCGCCAGCAGCGACAGGGGCGACACAGATACGCAGTATTTT
>TRBJ1-1|TRBV6-5|.|.
CASSYSPGDTFEAFF
TGTGCCAGCAGTTACAGTCCAGGGGACACTTTTGAAGCTTTCTTT
>TRBJ2-5|TRBV7-2|.|TRBD2
CASSYLLAGGRETQYF
TGTGCCAGCAGCTACCTCCTAGCGGGGGGCAGGGAGACCCAGTACTTC
>TRBJ2-7|TRBV7-8|.|TRBD2
CASSLRGGGSYEQYF
TGTGCCAGCAGCTTACGCGGGGGGGGTTCCTACGAGCAGTACTTC
>TRBJ1-1|TRBV27|.|.
CASSLAVWARNTEAFF
TGTGCCAGCAGTTTAGCTGTGTGGGCGAGGAACACTGAAGCTTTCTTT
>TRBJ2-1|TRBV29-1|.|.
CSVLTGRGNEQFF
TGCAGCGTTTTGACAGGCCGGGGTAATGAGCAGTTCTTC
>TRBJ1-1|TRBV19|.|TRBD1
CATKDRAIMNTEAFF
TGTGCCACTAAAGACAGGGCTATCATGAACACTGAAGCTTTCTTT
>TRBJ2-1|TRBV7-2|once|TRBD2
CASTKLSGGRYNEQFF
TGTGCCAGCACCAAGTTAAGCGGGGGGCGGTACAATGAGCAGTTCTTC
>TRBJ1-4|TRBV4-1|once|TRBD1
CASSQDPAGGRNEKLFF
TGCGCCAGCAGCCAAGATCCTGCAGGGGGCCGTAATGAAAAACTGTTTTTT
>TRBJ2-5|TRBV29-1|.|.
CFGSKCYF
TGCTTTGGTTCTAAGTGTTACTTC